One and the same sample provided the 4 T cell receptor beta chains below, sequenced in a study of cytomegalovirus exposure and HLA in healthy donors (dated by TCRdb to the late 2010s). Library prep was done by the immunoSEQ multiplex PCR assay. A mixture of 60 forward primers for TCR Vbeta segments and 13 reverse primers for TCR Jbeta segments was used in the multiplex PCR. TCRdb stores this immuneACCESS table with in-frame sequences only. Part of the clones is absent; in the studies checked, under half of the shortfall reflects unresolved V genes, and no reason is known for the rest. In this sample the table shows about 140,000 clones, approximately 70% of which occur a single time. The ten top clones hold 1.6% of the sample. What was sequenced was PBMCs. Receptors originate from a woman aged 25 to 39 in good health and CMV-seronegative.

In its sample, this clone was seen a few times. This chain links TRBV28 with TRBJ2-3; no firm D call. There are 13 residues in the CDR3. V was clipped by 2 bases and J by 4 bases, with 7 bases between them. CDR1 is MDHEN and CDR2 is SYDVKM in the germline V gene. CDR3 sequence (DNA): TGTGCCAGCAGTTTAGTCTCGGCAGATACGCAGTATTTT. Protein sequence: CASSLVSADTQYF.

This chain links TRBV5-4 with TRBJ2-5; TRBD1 aligns across 7 bases. Germline V gene lookup returns CDR1 SGHNT and CDR2 YYREEE (reference sequence). CDR3 length: 13 amino acids. Unmatched junction bases numbered 2, after V lost 4 bases and J lost 2 bases. The CDR3 DNA sequence: TGTGCCAGCAGCAAGGACAGGCAAGAGACCCAGTACTTC. Residues: CASSKDRQETQYF. The whole variable domain, filled in from reference TRBV5-4 and TRBJ2-5, reads ETGVTQSPTHLIKTRGQQVTLRCSSQSGHNTVSWYQQALGQGPQFIFQYYREEENGRGNFPPRFSGLQFPNYSSELNVNALELDDSALYLCASSKDRQETQYFGPGTRLLVL.

This clone showed up just a few times. The gene calls are TRBV7-6 and TRBJ2-7; TRBD2 might be the D (6 bases). V was cut by 5 bases and J by 1 base, with 12 bases left in between. This CDR3 comprises 14 residues. Germline loops: CDR1 SGHVS, CDR2 FNYEAQ. The CDR3 spells CASSISGGSYEQYF. The CDR3 bases are TGTGCCAGCAGCATATCCGGGGGATCCTACGAGCAGTACTTC.

The chain employs TRBV29-1 and TRBJ1-4; TRBD1 is a possible D gene (5 bases). CDR3 length: 14 amino acids. The V gene's germline CDR1 is SQVTM and CDR2 ANQGSEA. Trimming removed 0 bases at V and 8 bases at J, with 13 bases between. As DNA, the CDR3 is TGCAGCGTTGAAGAGGCAGGGAAGGGGGAAAAACTGTTTTTT. Translated: CSVEEAGKGEKLFF.